This T cell receptor beta chain was identified during a study of PD-L1 blockade in urothelial cancer. Across the study: Between 0 and 3 prior chemotherapy regimens had been given to patients. Once treatment had started, blood was analyzed at 3 weeks (second dose) and again at 6 weeks. T cells were recovered from blood samples at a median of approximately 150,000.

Trimming stripped 5 bases from V and 5 bases from J, with 19 bases between. Looked up from germline, CDR1 is SGHRS and CDR2 is YFSETQ. The length of the CDR3 is 15 residues. TCRdb keeps only in-frame clones here, not all; method: immunoSEQ multiplex PCR. The sample contains fewer than 50,000 clones, 79% of which appear only once. Time point reported: pretreatment peripheral blood. The study enrolled patients with locally advanced or metastatic urothelial carcinoma. The origin of this receptor is a man aged 65-85 years with urothelial cancer. The sequencing used PBMCs, collected around atezolizumab (anti-PD-L1) treatment. V is TRBV5-1 and J is TRBJ1-1, with D tentatively TRBD1 (6 bases). The CDR3 loop reads CASRIGGGGGTEAFF. DNA for the CDR3: TGCGCCAGCAGAATTGGTGGGGGGGGCGGTACTGAAGCTTTCTTT.